Below, one T cell receptor (beta chain) is given with its context. Its antigen is not yet known. The record has no base qualities; no much larger clone is one base away. For sequencing, an Illumina NovaSeq 6000 was employed. Using 5'RACE with constant-segment primers, TCRalpha and TCRbeta cDNA libraries were constructed, with sample barcodes and unique molecular identifiers added in the process. Trizol reagent was used to extract RNA from every sample. Amplification of the libraries took two PCR steps, and the second step added a second sample barcode plus Illumina TruSeq adapters. Sequencing of the libraries was done on an Illumina NovaSeq, producing 2 x 150 bp paired-end reads. From the authors' description of their analysis: The reads were demultiplexed and collapsed into UMI-guided consensus sequences using migec v1.2.7. With mixcr v2.1.11, UMI consensuses were aligned to TRA and TRB V and J templates and assembled into clonotypes. A clonotype was counted as expanded or contracted only when both edgeR and NoisET called the clonotype significant, with the noise models trained on biological replicates. For edgeR calls, a false discovery rate-adjusted p below 0.01 and a log2 fold-change threshold of 1 were applied. As an exploratory analysis of dynamics, PCA with hierarchical clustering was applied to max-normalized trajectories of the 1000 most abundant clonotypes. Separately sequenced CD4+ and CD8+ repertoires were used to assign a CD4 or CD8 phenotype to each responding clone. In-frame beta chains were kept once TCRdb had trimmed the public reads at Q25 with fastp and called clones with MiXCR. Under each unique CDR3 protein, matching rows form one entry showing the most common genes and DNA. The V and J calls were not made by the authors but by TCRdb's processing. The sample table contains hundreds of thousands of distinct CDR3 sequences; only one count was recorded for roughly 18% of them. The ten largest clones capture around 12% of the sample.

These data originate in a study of T-cell memory formation after mild COVID-19 (dated by TCRdb to about 2021). Regarding the research as a whole: Most TCR sequence clusters were specific to one of the two donors. Two young, previously healthy adult volunteers made up the cohort, one male and one female. In a couple of donors, T-cell clones that expanded and contracted after mild COVID-19 were tracked by sequencing TCRalpha and TCRbeta repertoires over time.

Ficoll-Paque density gradient centrifugation was the method used to isolate PBMCs. Measured from the cysteine to the phenylalanine, the CDR3 is 16 residues long. CDR3 DNA only is kept here, 48 bases in frame from base 1. The germline V gene provides CDR1 SGHTA and CDR2 FQGTGA. V is trimmed back by 5 bases and J by 7 bases, and the junction contains 11 bases that no gene match accounts for. Points the paper makes about the study in general: Contracting CD4+ clones were found mainly in CM and EM memory subsets, while CD8+ clones were enriched in EMRA. The detection of some responding clones in pre-infection memory suggests that pre-existing cross-reactive memory T cells joined the SARS-CoV-2 response. Balanced CD4/CD8 phenotypes were observed for clones contracting from day 15 to 85, whereas a bias towards CD4+ was observed for a second wave of clones expanding from day 15 to 37. The study included only a couple of mild cases, and larger cohorts that include severe cases with pre-infection samples were judged to be necessary. Whether the second-wave clones peaking on day 37 were SARS-CoV-2 specific was not confirmed.

This receptor was obtained from an adult woman who had mild COVID-19 (a few samples of this study predate the infection). The sample titles of this study are shuffled in the database, so cell type and time point are left out; the donor was told from shared clones. The chain links TRBV7-3 with TRBJ2-3; 11 nucleotides in the junction match TRBD2. Sequencing was done on a sample of PBMCs or a T cell subset sorted from them (not recorded which). The CDR3 reads as follows: CASSPQVAGGPYTQYF. The nucleotide sequence reads TGTGCCAGCAGCCCCCAGGTAGCGGGAGGGCCTTATACGCAGTATTTT. When the CDR3 is completed using the reference TRBV7-3 and TRBJ2-3 genes on either side, the full variable domain is GAGVSQTPSNKVTEKGKYVELRCDPISGHTALYWYRQSLGQGPEFLIYFQGTGAADDSGLPNDRFFAVRPEGSVSTLKIQRTERGDSAVYLCASSPQVAGGPYTQYFGPGTRLTVL.